This entry features one T cell receptor (beta chain) sequence. Its matching antigen is unknown. Assay: immunoSEQ multiplex PCR; the TCRdb copy retains only in-frame clones and omits some. The data show hundreds of thousands of clones, over 70% seen once. This CDR3 comprises 14 residues. CDR1 is SGHVS, CDR2 FQNEAQ, per germline. The data are from a study of shared clonotypes between healthy human individuals. Findings of the study overall: Across subsets, estimated richness was generally greater for naive than for memory populations.

This receptor was identified in a man aged 25 to 40 in good health. What was sequenced was memory CD4+ T cells sorted from blood. Subset indicated: CD45RA-negative fraction. The V call is TRBV7-8, the J call TRBJ2-5, with 9 bases that match TRBD1. TRBJ2-7 explains the end of the DNA better; the J call may be wrong. CDR3 sequence reads: CASGGQGLSYEQYF. For the CDR3, the DNA is TGTGCCAGCGGCGGACAGGGGTTGAGTTACGAGCAGTACTTC.